This T cell receptor (beta chain) was recovered during a study of blood T cell repertoires in COVID-19. Only one count was recorded for this clone. Profiled with immunoSEQ multiplex PCR; TCRdb holds only in-frame clones, not every one. The sample records 68,000 or so clones, 85% to 90% being singletons. The germline V gene encodes CDR1 MNHEY and CDR2 SVGAGI. V was clipped by 11 bases and J by 2 bases, with 15 bases between them. CDR3 length: 14 residues. Specimen: peripheral blood. This sequence originates from a man in his fifties with acute or convalescent COVID-19. This sequence joins TRBV6-5 and TRBJ2-2; D is unresolved. The CDR3 bases are TGTGCCGGCCTGAAAGAGACTAACACCGGGGAGCTGTTTTTT. Its translation: CAGLKETNTGELFF.